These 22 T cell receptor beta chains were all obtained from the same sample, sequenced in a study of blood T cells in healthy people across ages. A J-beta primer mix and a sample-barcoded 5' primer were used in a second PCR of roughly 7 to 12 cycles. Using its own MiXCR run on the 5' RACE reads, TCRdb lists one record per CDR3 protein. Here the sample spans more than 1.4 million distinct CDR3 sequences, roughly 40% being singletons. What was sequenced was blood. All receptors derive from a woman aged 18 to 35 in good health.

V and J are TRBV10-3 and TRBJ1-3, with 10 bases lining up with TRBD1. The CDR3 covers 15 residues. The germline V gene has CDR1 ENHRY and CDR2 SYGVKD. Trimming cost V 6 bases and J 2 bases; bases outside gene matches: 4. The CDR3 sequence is CAISGQGEAGNTIYF. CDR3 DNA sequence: TGTGCCATCAGCGGACAGGGGGAAGCTGGAAACACCATATATTTT.

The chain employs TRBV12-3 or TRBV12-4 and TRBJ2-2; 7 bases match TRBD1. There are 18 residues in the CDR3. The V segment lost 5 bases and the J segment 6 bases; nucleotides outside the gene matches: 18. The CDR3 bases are TGTGCCAGCAGTCCCAGCCACTTTACGACAGGGTCTCCCGGGGAGCTGTTTTTT. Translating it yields CASSPSHFTTGSPGELFF.

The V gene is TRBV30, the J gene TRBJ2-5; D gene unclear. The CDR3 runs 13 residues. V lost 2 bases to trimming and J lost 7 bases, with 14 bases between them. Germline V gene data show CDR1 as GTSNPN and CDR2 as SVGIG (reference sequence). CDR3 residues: CAWSPPIQATQYF. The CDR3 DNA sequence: TGTGCCTGGAGTCCCCCGATCCAGGCGACCCAGTACTTC. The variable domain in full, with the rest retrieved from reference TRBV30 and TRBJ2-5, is SQTIHQWPATLVQPVGSPLSLECTVEGTSNPNLYWYRQAAGRGLQLLFYSVGIGQISSEVPQNLSASRPQDRQFILSSKKLLLSDSGFYLCAWSPPIQATQYFGPGTRLLVL.

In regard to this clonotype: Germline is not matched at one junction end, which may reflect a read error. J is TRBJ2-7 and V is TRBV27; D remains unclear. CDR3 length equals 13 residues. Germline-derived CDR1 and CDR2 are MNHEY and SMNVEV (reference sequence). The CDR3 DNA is TGTGCCAGCAGTTTATCCGTCTCCGGCGAGCGGTACTTC. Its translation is CASSLSVSGERYF.

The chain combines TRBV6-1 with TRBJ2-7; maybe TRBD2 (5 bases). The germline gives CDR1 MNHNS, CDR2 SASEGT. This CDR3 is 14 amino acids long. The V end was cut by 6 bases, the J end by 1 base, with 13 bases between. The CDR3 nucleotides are TGTGCCAGCAGCGCCGCCGGACTGTCCTACGAGCAGTACTTC. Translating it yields CASSAAGLSYEQYF.

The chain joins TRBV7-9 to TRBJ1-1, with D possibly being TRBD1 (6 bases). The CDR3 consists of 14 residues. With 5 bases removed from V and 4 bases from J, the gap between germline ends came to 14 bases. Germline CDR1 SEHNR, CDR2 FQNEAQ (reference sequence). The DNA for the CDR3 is TGTGCCAGCAGCCGGTCGGGGGGGGCCACTGAAGCTTTCTTT. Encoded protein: CASSRSGGATEAFF.

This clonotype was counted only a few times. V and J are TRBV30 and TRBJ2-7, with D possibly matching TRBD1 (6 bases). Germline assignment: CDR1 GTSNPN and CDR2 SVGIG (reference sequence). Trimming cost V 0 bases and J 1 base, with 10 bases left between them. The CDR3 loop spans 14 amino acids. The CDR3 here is CAWSVTGFSYEQYF. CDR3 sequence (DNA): TGTGCCTGGAGTGTCACAGGGTTTTCCTACGAGCAGTACTTC.

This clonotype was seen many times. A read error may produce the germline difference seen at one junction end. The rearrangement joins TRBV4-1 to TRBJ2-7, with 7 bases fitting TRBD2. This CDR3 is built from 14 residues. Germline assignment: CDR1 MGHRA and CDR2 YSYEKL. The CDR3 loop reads CASSQEGLSYEQYF. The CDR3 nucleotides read TGTGCCAGCAGCCAAGAGGGACTATCCTACGAGCAGTACTTC.

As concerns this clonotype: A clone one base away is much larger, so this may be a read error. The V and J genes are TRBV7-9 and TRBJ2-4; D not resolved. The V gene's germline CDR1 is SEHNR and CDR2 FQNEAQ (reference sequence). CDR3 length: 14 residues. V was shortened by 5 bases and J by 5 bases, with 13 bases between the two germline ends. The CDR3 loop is CASSVVTSENIQYF. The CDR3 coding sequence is TGTGCCAGCAGCGTAGTAACTTCGGAAAACATTCAGTACTTC.

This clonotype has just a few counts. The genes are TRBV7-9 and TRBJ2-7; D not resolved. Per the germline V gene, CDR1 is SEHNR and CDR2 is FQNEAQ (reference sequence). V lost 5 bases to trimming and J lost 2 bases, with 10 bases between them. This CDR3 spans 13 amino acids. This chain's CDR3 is CASSGREAYEQYF. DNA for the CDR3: TGTGCCAGCAGCGGTAGGGAAGCCTACGAGCAGTACTTC.

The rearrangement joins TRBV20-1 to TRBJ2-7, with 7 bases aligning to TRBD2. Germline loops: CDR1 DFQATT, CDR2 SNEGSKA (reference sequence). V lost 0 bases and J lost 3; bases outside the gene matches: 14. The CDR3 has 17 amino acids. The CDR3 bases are TGCAGTGCTAGAGATCCTAGTACGGGGGAGGGCTTCTACGAGCAGTACTTC. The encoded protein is CSARDPSTGEGFYEQYF.

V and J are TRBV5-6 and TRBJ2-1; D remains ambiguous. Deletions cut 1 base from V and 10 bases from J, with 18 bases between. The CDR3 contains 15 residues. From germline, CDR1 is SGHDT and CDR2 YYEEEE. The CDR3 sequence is CASSLTQTTSYEQFF. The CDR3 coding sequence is TGTGCCAGCAGCTTGACCCAGACAACTTCCTACGAGCAGTTCTTC.

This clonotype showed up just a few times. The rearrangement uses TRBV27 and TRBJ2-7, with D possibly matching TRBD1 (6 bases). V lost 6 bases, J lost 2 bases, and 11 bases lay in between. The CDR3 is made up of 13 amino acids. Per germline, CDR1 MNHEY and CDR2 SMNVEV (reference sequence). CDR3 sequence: CASRPDRTYEQYF. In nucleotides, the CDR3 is TGTGCCAGCAGGCCAGACAGGACCTACGAGCAGTACTTC.

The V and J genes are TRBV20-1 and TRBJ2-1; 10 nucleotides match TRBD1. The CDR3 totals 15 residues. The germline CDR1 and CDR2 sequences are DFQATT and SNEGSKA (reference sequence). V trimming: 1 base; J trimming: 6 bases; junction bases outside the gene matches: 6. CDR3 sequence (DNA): TGCAGTGCTAGAGCCCCGGGACAGGGGATCAATGAGCAGTTCTTC. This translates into CSARAPGQGINEQFF.

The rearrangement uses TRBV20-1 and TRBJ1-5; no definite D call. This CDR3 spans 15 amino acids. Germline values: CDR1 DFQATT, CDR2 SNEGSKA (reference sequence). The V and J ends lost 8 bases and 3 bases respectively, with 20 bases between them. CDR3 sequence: CSLPEGGINNQPQHF. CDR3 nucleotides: TGCAGTTTACCGGAGGGCGGTATTAACAATCAGCCCCAGCATTTT.

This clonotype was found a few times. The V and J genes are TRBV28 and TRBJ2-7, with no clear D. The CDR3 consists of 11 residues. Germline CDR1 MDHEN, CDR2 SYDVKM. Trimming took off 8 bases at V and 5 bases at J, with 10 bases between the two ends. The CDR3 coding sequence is TGTGCCAGCTCCGATCTCGACGAGCAGTACTTC. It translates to CASSDLDEQYF.

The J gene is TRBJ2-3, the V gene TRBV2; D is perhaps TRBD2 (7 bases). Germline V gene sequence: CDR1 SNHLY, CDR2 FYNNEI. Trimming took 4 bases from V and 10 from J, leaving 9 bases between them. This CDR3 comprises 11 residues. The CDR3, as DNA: TGTGCCAGCAGTGGGGAGGGGGCGCAGTATTTT. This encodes CASSGEGAQYF.

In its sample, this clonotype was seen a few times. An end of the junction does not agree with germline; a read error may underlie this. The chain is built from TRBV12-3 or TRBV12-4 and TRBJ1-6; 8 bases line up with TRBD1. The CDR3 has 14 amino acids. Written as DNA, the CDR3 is TGTGCCAGCCAAAAGACAGGGGATAACTCACCCCTCCACTTT. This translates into CASQKTGDNSPLHF.

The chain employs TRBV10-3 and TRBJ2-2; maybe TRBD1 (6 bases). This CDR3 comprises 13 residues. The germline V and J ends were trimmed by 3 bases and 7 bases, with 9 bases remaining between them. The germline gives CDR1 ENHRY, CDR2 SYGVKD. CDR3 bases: TGTGCCATCAGTGAACGGACAGTCGGGGAGCTGTTTTTT. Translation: CAISERTVGELFF.

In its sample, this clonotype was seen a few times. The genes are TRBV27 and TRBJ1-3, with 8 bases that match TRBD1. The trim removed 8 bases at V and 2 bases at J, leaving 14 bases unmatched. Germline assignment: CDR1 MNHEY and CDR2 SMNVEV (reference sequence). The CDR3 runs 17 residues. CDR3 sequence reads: CASRQGPIDTPGNTIYF. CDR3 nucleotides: TGTGCCAGCCGACAGGGGCCAATAGATACTCCTGGAAACACCATATATTTT.

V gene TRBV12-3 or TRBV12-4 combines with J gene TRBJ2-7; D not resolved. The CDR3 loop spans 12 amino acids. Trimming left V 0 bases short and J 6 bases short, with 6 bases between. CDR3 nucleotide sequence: TGTGCCAGCAGTTTAGCAGTTCCCGAGCAGTACTTC. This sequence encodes CASSLAVPEQYF.

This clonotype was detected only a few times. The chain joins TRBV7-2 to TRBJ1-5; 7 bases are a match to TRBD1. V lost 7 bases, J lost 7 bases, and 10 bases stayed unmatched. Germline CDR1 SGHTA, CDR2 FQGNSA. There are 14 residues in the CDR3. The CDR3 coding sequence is TGTGCCAGCACCCTAGGGGGCGCGGCCCAGCCCCAGCATTTT. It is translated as CASTLGGAAQPQHF.